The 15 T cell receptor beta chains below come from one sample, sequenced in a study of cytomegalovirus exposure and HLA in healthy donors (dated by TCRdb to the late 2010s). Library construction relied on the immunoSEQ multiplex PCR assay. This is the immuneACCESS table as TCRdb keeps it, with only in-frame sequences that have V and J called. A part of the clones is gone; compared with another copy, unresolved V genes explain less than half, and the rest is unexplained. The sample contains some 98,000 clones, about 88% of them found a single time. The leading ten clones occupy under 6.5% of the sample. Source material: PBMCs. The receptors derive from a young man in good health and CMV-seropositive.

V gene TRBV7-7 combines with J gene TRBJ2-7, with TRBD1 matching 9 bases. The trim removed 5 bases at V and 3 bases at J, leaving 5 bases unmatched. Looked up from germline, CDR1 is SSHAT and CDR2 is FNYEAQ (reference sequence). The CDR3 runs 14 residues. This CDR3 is CASSPGTGNYEQYF. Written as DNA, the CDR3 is TGTGCCAGCAGCCCCGGGACAGGGAACTACGAGCAGTACTTC.

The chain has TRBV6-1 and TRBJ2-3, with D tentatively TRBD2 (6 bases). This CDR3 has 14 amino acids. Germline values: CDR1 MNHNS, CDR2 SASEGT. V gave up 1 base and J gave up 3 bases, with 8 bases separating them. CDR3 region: CASSEVAETDTQYF. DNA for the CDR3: TGTGCCAGCAGTGAAGTAGCGGAAACAGATACGCAGTATTTT.

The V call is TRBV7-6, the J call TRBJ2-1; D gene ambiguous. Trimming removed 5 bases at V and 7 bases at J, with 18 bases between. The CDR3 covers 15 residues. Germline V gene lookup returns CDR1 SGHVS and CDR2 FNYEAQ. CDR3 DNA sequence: TGTGCCAGCAGCCCCACCTTAGGAGTAAGGAATGAGCAGTTCTTC. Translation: CASSPTLGVRNEQFF.

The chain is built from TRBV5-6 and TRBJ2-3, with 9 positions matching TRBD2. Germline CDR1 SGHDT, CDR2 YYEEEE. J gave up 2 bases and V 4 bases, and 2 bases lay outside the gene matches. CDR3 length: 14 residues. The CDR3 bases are TGTGCCAGCAGCCAGGGACTAGCCACAGATACGCAGTATTTT. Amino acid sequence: CASSQGLATDTQYF. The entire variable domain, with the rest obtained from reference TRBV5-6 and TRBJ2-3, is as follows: DAGVTQSPTHLIKTRGQQVTLRCSPKSGHDTVSWYQQALGQGPQFIFQYYEEEERQRGNFPDRFSGHQFPNYSSELNVNALLLGDSALYLCASSQGLATDTQYFGPGTRLTVL.

The CDR3 spells CASVPGDGTDTQYF. The CDR3 DNA sequence: TGTGCTAGTGTCCCGGGGGATGGGACAGATACGCAGTATTTT. The rearrangement links TRBV12-5 to TRBJ2-3, with D maybe TRBD2 (6 bases). The germline gives CDR1 LGHNT, CDR2 FRNRAP. Trimming stripped 7 bases from V and 3 bases from J, with 14 bases between. The CDR3 extends over 14 amino acids.

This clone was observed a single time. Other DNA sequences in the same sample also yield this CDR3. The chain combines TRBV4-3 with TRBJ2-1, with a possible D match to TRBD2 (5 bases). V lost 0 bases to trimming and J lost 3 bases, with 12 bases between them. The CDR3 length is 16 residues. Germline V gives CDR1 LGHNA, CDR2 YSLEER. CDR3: CASSQDGLAGYNEQFF. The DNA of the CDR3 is TGCGCCAGCAGCCAAGATGGTCTAGCCGGCTACAATGAGCAGTTCTTC.

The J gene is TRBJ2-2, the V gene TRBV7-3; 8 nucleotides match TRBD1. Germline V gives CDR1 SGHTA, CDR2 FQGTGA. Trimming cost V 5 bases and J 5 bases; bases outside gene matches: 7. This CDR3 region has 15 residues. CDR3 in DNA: TGTGCCAGCAGCGGGCAGGACAGGGTTACCGGGGAGCTGTTTTTT. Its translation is CASSGQDRVTGELFF. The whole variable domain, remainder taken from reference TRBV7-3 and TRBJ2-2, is GAGVSQTPSNKVTEKGKYVELRCDPISGHTALYWYRQSLGQGPEFLIYFQGTGAADDSGLPNDRFFAVRPEGSVSTLKIQRTERGDSAVYLCASSGQDRVTGELFFGEGSRLTVL.

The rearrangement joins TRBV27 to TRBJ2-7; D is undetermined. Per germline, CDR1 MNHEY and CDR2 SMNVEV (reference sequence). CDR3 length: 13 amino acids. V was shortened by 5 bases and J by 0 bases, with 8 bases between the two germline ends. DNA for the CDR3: TGTGCCAGCAGTCCCTACCCCTCCTACGAGCAGTACTTC. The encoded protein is CASSPYPSYEQYF.

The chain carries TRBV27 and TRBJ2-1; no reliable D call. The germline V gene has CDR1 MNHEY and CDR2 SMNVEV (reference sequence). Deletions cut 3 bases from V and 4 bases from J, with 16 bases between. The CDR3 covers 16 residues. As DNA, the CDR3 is TGTGCCAGCAGTTTGTTTAACTCGGCGGCATACAATGAGCAGTTCTTC. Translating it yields CASSLFNSAAYNEQFF.

The CDR3 here is CASSLQATIYF. For the CDR3, the DNA is TGTGCCAGCAGCTTACAAGCCACCATATATTTT. This chain joins TRBV7-9 and TRBJ1-3; D is ambiguous. CDR1 SEHNR and CDR2 FQNEAQ come from the germline V gene (reference sequence). This CDR3 region has 11 residues. Trimming removed 2 bases at V and 9 bases at J, with 5 bases between. Looking up the rest from reference TRBV7-9 and TRBJ1-3 gives the full variable domain: DTGVSQNPRHKITKRGQNVTFRCDPISEHNRLYWYRQTLGQGPEFLTYFQNEAQLEKSRLLSDRFSAERPKGSFSTLEIQRTEQGDSAMYLCASSLQATIYFGEGSWLTVV.

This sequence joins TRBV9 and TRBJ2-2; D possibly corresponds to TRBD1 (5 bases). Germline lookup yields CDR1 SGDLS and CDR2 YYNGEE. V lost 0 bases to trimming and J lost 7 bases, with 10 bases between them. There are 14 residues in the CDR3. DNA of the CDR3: TGTGCCAGCAGCGTAGCCAGGGTCCGCGGGGAGCTGTTTTTT. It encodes CASSVARVRGELFF.

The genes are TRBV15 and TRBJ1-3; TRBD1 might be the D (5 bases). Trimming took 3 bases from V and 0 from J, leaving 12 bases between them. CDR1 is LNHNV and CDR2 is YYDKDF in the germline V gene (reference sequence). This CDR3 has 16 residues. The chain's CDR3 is CATSSRFGGSGNTIYF. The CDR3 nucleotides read TGTGCCACCAGCAGTCGTTTCGGGGGCTCTGGAAACACCATATATTTT.

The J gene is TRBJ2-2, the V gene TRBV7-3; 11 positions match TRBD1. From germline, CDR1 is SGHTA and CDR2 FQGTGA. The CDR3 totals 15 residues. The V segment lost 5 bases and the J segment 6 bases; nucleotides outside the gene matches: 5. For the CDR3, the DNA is TGTGCCAGCAGCAAGGACAGGGGGCAGGCCGGGGAGCTGTTTTTT. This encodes CASSKDRGQAGELFF.

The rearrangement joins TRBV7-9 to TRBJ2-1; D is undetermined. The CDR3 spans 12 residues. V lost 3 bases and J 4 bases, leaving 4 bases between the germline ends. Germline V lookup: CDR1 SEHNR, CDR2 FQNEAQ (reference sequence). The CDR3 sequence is CASSFEYNEQFF. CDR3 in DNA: TGTGCCAGCAGCTTTGAGTACAATGAGCAGTTCTTC.

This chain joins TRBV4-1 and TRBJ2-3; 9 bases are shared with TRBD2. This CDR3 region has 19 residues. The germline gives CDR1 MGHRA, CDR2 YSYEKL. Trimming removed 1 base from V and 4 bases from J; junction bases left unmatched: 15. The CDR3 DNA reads TGCGCCAGCAGCCAAGGTCGGCAGAGGACTAGCGATTCCGCAGATACGCAGTATTTT. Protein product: CASSQGRQRTSDSADTQYF.